The T cell receptor beta chain under discussion was sequenced for a study of technical replicates of blood from several donors. The data were produced by immunoSEQ multiplex PCR, yet TCRdb's version contains in-frame clones alone and is incomplete. This table has roughly 14,000 clones, approximately 80% appearing once. The CDR3 extends over 15 amino acids. CDR1 is MDHEN and CDR2 is SYDVKM in the germline V gene. The V segment lost 6 bases and the J segment 5 bases; nucleotides outside the gene matches: 8. This sequence joins TRBV28 and TRBJ2-3; TRBD2 aligns across 10 bases. Material: PBMCs. The receptor was isolated from a human donor in good health. The CDR3: CASSLGSSGRDTQYF. DNA of the CDR3: TGTGCCAGCAGCCTCGGGTCTAGCGGGAGAGATACGCAGTATTTT. The full variable domain, its missing parts supplied by reference TRBV28 and TRBJ2-3, is DVKVTQSSRYLVKRTGEKVFLECVQDMDHENMFWYRQDPGLGLRLIYFSYDVKMKEKGDIPEGYSVSREKKERFSLILESASTNQTSMYLCASSLGSSGRDTQYFGPGTRLTVL.